This section outlines one T cell receptor (beta chain) sequence together with its context. The specificity of this receptor is unknown. No much larger clone exists at a distance of one base, and base qualities are not known. The sample comes from a study of blood T cell repertoires in COVID-19 (dated by TCRdb to between 2020 and 2021). In terms of the full investigation: Collaborator samples came from the United States, Italy and Spain and covered acute and convalescent phases of COVID-19. Where available, HLA class I and class II types were obtained from metadata supplied by the sample provider rather than from assay-based typing. The prospective study material was composed of cDNA or gDNA derived from T cells, B-cell-depleted T cells, or PBMCs. The repertoires were made available in a free public database intended to serve as a resource for research on the immune response to SARS-CoV-2. The dataset comprised deeply sampled blood TCRbeta repertoires from subjects exposed to, actively infected with, or recovered from COVID-19. Samples came from the ongoing ImmuneRACE study (first 160 participants) plus 1,254 subjects from 6 global collaborators. A de-identified subject ID, COVID-19 status, age in years and sex were almost always included in the sample metadata.

Points the paper makes about the study in general: The quantity of clinical and demographic metadata differed by source and by participant and was supplied without curation.

TCRbeta CDR3 regions were amplified from genomic DNA by means of the immunoSEQ Assay, a bias-controlled multiplex PCR. The paper's processing steps were these. The number of nucleated cells in each sample was estimated from the amplification of reference gene primers within the assay. Sequence reads were collapsed and filtered to measure the absolute abundance of every unique TCRbeta CDR3 rearrangement. For each sample, productive Simpson clonality was calculated as the square root of Simpson's diversity index across productive rearrangements. The source is immuneACCESS, and TCRdb retained only in-frame sequences with V and J called. Part of the clones is not carried over; for the studies checked, unresolved V genes explain less than half of this, and the remainder is unexplained. V and J calls and clone size follow that table, whereas D and trimming were derived from the DNA. The sample yields around 200,000 clones; approximately 90% were counted once. Approximately 2.7% of the sample is in the top ten clones.

In the prospective study, participants were about 18 to 100 years old, resided in about two dozen geographic areas of the United States, and were enrolled through a virtual design. In the prospective study, participants were assigned to cohorts based on the clinical history participants reported in a screening survey and a study questionnaire. Recovered participants in ImmuneRACE Cohort 3 were defined as having two consecutive negative NP/OP PCR tests, clearance from a healthcare professional, or resolution of symptoms. Mobile phlebotomists in the prospective study collected whole blood, serum and a nasopharyngeal or oropharyngeal swab from every participant. Over an approximately 2-month period, participants in the prospective study had the option of providing additional blood draws and questionnaires. Prospective study blood samples were shipped either frozen or at room temperature before DNA extraction.

Measured from the cysteine to the phenylalanine, the CDR3 is 18 residues long. Here the CDR3 DNA is all that survives: 54 bases in frame from base 1. Trimmed from V: 2 bases; trimmed from J: 5 bases; junction bases lacking a gene match: 11. Taken from the germline V gene, the CDR1 and CDR2 loops are LGHNT and FRNRAP. The V and J segments used are TRBV12-5 and TRBJ2-2, with 10 junctional bases fitting TRBD2. The receptor was isolated from a woman aged 25 to 45 who had recovered from COVID-19. Source material: PBMCs or T cells enriched from blood (not recorded which). The nucleotides read TGTGCTAGTGGTTTGCCTCACCTAGCGGGGGAGGGGACCGGGGAGCTGTTTTTT. Its translation reads: CASGLPHLAGEGTGELFF. Outside the CDR3, residues come from the reference TRBV12-5 and TRBJ2-2 proteins, so the full variable domain is: DARVTQTPRHKVTEMGQEVTMRCQPILGHNTVFWYRQTMMQGLELLAYFRNRAPLDDSGMPKDRFSAEMPDATLATLKIQPSEPRDSAVYFCASGLPHLAGEGTGELFFGEGSRLTVL.